These T cell receptor beta chains were read from a single sample in a study of T cell changes during pregnancy in multiple sclerosis. Clones were read by immunoSEQ multiplex PCR, and TCRdb kept only the in-frame ones, dropping some. The table has roughly 59,000 clones, around 90% seen once. The sample here was peripheral blood, taken in the third trimester of pregnancy. The receptors stem from a female donor in good health, enrolled as a control in a pregnancy study. CDR3s include the opening cysteine and the closing phenylalanine or tryptophan. A D gene is named only where the DNA matches it firmly. Part of the rows lack a size; the others show once, few, many or a class for expanded clones.

>NA|TRBV28|NA|TRBJ1-6
TGTGCCAGCAGCCTAAAAAAACTCTTGCTTAATTCACCCCTCCACTTT
CASSLKKLLLNSPLHF
>NA|TRBV19|NA|TRBJ2-7
TGTGCCAGTAGTATAGTTGGGACTTCCTACGAGCAGTACTTC
CASSIVGTSYEQYF
>NA|TRBV5-1|NA|TRBJ2-7
TGCGCCAGCAGCTTGGGGGGCTTAGGCTCCTACGAGCAGTACTTC
CASSLGGLGSYEQYF
>NA|TRBV20-1|NA|TRBJ2-5
TGCAGTGCCAATTCCGGTGAGACCCAGTACTTC
CSANSGETQYF
>NA|TRBV5-1|TRBD1|TRBJ1-3
TGCGCCAGCAGCTCGACAGGGGGCGCGATTGGAAACACCATATATTTT
CASSSTGGAIGNTIYF
>NA|TRBV6-5|NA|TRBJ1-1
TGTGCCAGCAGCCTCAGGGAGGGCACTGAAGCTTTCTTT
CASSLREGTEAFF
>NA|TRBV30|TRBD1|TRBJ1-6
TGTGCCTGGAGTGTACCCGTCGGACAGGGAAGGTTTGGTTCACCCCTCCACTTT
CAWSVPVGQGRFGSPLHF
>NA|TRBV7-8|TRBD1|TRBJ2-7
TGTGCCAGCAGCCTTACCGGGACAGGGCCCTTAAAGCAGTACTTC
CASSLTGTGPLKQYF
>NA|TRBV6-5|NA|TRBJ2-6
TGTGCCAGCAGTTACTATGTCCTCTCTGGGGCCAACGTCCTGACTTTC
CASSYYVLSGANVLTF
>NA|TRBV6-5|NA|TRBJ2-7
TGTGCCAGCAGTTACGGCTCGGGGGATCGCACCTACGAGCAGTACTTC
CASSYGSGDRTYEQYF
>NA|TRBV28|TRBD1|TRBJ2-7
TGTGCCAGCAGTCCTCAGGGGGCCCACGAGCAGTACTTC
CASSPQGAHEQYF
>once|TRBV19|NA|TRBJ1-3
TGTGCCAGTATAGGATCGGGGACTGGAAACACCATATATTTT
CASIGSGTGNTIYF
>once|TRBV4-2|NA|TRBJ1-4
TGTGCCAGCAGCCAAGTACAGGCGTATGACGAAAAACTGTTTTTT
CASSQVQAYDEKLFF
>NA|TRBV5-3|NA|TRBJ2-7
TGTGCCGGTATTCCGGGGGACGAGCAGTACTTC
CAGIPGDEQYF
>NA|TRBV7-8|TRBD1|TRBJ1-4
TGTGCCAGCAGCTTCATGGGACAGGCTAATGAAAAACTGTTTTTT
CASSFMGQANEKLFF
>NA|TRBV12-5|NA|TRBJ1-3
TGTGCTAGTGGCCCGGGAGGATCTGGAAACACCATATATTTT
CASGPGGSGNTIYF
>NA|TRBV28|TRBD1|TRBJ2-4
TGTGCCAGCAGCCCGAGACAGGGAGCCAAAAACATTCAGTACTTC
CASSPRQGAKNIQYF
>NA|TRBV7-9|NA|TRBJ2-2
TGTGCCAGCAGCTTCCCAGAGAACACCGGGGAGCTGTTTTTT
CASSFPENTGELFF
>NA|TRBV29-1|NA|TRBJ2-2
TGCAGCGTTGCTAGGAAGGCCGGGGAGCTGTTTTTT
CSVARKAGELFF
>NA|TRBV11-2|TRBD2|TRBJ2-3
TGTGCCAGCAGCTCGACTAGCGGGGGAAGCACAGATACGCAGTATTTT
CASSSTSGGSTDTQYF
>NA|TRBV19|NA|TRBJ1-1
TGTGCCAGTAGTATACAGGGGCTAATAAGGAACACTGAAGCTTTCTTT
CASSIQGLIRNTEAFF
>NA|TRBV7-2|TRBD1|TRBJ2-2
TGTGCCAGCAGAGGCCGACAGGGAAACACCGGGGAGCTGTTTTTT
CASRGRQGNTGELFF
>NA|TRBV7-9|NA|TRBJ1-5
TGTGCCAGCAGCCCGGGGAGCAATCAGCCCCAGCATTTT
CASSPGSNQPQHF
>NA|TRBV5-4|TRBD2|TRBJ2-3
TGTGCCAGCAGCGGCGGGGGGGCCGGCACAGATACGCAGTATTTT
CASSGGGAGTDTQYF
>once|TRBV7-3|NA|TRBJ1-1
TGTGCCAGCAGTCGACTCTTGAACACTGAAGCTTTCTTT
CASSRLLNTEAFF
>NA|TRBV30|NA|TRBJ2-3
TGTGCCTGGAGTTTCTCAGGGGGCACAGATACGCAGTATTTT
CAWSFSGGTDTQYF